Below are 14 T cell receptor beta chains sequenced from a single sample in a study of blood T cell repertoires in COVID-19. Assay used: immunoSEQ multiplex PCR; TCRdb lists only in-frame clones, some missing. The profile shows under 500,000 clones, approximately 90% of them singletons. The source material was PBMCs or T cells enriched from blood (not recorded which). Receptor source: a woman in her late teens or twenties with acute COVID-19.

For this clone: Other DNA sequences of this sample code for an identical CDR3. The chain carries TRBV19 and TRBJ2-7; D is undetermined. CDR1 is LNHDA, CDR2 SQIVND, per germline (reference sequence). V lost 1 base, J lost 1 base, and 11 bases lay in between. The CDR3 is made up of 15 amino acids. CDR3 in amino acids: CASSIGQVASYEQYF. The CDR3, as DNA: TGTGCCAGTAGTATAGGGCAGGTGGCTTCCTACGAGCAGTACTTC.

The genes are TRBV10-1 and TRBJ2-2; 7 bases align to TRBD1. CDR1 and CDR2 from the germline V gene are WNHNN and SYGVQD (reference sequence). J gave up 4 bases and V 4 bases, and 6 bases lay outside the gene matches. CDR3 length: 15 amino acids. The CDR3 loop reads CASSATGEGTGELFF. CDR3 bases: TGCGCCAGCAGTGCCACAGGGGAAGGCACCGGGGAGCTGTTTTTT.

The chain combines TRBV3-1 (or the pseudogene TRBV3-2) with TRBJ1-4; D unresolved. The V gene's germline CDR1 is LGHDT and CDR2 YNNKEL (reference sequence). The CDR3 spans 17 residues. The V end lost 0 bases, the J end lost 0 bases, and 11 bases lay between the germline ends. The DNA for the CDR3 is TGTGCCAGCAGCCAAGATCTATTGGTTGCAACTAATGAAAAACTGTTTTTT. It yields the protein CASSQDLLVATNEKLFF.

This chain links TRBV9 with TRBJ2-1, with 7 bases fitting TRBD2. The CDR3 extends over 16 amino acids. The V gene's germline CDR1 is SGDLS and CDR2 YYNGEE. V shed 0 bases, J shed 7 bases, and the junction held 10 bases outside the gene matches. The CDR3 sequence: CASSVVSSGAYNEQFF. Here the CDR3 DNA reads TGTGCCAGCAGCGTAGTATCCAGCGGGGCTTATAATGAGCAGTTCTTC.

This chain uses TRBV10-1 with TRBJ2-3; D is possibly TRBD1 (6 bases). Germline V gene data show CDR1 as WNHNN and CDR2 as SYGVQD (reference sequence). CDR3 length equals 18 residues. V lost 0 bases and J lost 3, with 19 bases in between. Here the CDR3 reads CASSESNRVERGTDTQYF. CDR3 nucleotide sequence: TGCGCCAGCAGTGAGTCGAACAGGGTGGAGAGGGGAACAGATACGCAGTATTTT.

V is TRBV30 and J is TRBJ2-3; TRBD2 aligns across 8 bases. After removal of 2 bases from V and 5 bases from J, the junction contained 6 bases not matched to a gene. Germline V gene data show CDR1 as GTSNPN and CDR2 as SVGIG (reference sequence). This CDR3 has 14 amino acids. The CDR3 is CAWSSVAGLDTQYF. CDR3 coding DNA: TGTGCCTGGAGTAGCGTAGCGGGGTTAGATACGCAGTATTTT.

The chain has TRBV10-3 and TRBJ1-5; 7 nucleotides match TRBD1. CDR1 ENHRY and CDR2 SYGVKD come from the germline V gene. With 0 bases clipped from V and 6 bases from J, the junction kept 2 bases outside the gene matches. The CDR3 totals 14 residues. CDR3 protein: CAISESTGSQPQHF. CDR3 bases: TGTGCCATCAGTGAGTCGACAGGGAGTCAGCCCCAGCATTTT.

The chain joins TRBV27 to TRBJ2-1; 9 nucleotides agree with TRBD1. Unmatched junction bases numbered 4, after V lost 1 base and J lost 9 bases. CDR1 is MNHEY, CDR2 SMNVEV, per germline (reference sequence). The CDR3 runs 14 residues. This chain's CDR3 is CASSLLQGAGEQFF. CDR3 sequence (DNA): TGTGCCAGCAGTTTATTACAGGGGGCGGGTGAGCAGTTCTTC.

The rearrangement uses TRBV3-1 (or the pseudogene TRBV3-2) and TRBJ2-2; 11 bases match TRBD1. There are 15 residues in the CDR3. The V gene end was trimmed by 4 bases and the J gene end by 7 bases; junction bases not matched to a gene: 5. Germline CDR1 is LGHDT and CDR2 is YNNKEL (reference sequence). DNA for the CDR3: TGTGCCAGCAGCCGTCGGGACAGGGGGTTCGGGGAGCTGTTTTTT. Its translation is CASSRRDRGFGELFF.

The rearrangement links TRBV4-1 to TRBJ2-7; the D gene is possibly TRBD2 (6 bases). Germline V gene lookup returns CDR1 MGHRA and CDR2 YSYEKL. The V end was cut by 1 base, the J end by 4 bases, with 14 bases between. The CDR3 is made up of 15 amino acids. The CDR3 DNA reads TGCGCCAGCAGCCAAGTCCTCGGGGGTCCTTACGAGCAGTACTTC. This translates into CASSQVLGGPYEQYF.

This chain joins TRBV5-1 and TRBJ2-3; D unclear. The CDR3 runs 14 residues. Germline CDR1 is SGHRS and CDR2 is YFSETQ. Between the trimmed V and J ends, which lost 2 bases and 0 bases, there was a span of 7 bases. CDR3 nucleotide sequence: TGCGCCAGCAGCTTTGGAGCTAGCACAGATACGCAGTATTTT. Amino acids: CASSFGASTDTQYF.

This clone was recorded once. CDR3 sequence reads: CASSESGTGKSYEQYF. The CDR3 DNA sequence: TGTGCCAGCAGTGAATCTGGCACCGGGAAGTCCTACGAGCAGTACTTC. The V and J genes are TRBV2 and TRBJ2-7, with a possible D match to TRBD2 (5 bases). CDR1 SNHLY and CDR2 FYNNEI come from the germline V gene. With 2 bases removed from V and 1 base from J, the gap between germline ends came to 15 bases. The CDR3 covers 16 residues.

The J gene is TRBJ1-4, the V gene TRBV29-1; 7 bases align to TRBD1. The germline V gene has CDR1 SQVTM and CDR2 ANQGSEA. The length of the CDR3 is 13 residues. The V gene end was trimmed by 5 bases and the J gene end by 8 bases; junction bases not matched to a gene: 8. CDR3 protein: CSVIPDRSEKLFF. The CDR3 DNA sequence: TGCAGCGTTATCCCGGACAGGTCCGAAAAACTGTTTTTT.

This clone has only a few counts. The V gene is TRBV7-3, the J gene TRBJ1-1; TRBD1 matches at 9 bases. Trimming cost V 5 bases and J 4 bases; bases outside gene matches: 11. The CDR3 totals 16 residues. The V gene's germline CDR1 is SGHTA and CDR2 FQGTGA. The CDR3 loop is CASSPGTGFLGTEAFF. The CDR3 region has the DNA TGTGCCAGCAGCCCCGGGACAGGGTTCTTGGGCACTGAAGCTTTCTTT.